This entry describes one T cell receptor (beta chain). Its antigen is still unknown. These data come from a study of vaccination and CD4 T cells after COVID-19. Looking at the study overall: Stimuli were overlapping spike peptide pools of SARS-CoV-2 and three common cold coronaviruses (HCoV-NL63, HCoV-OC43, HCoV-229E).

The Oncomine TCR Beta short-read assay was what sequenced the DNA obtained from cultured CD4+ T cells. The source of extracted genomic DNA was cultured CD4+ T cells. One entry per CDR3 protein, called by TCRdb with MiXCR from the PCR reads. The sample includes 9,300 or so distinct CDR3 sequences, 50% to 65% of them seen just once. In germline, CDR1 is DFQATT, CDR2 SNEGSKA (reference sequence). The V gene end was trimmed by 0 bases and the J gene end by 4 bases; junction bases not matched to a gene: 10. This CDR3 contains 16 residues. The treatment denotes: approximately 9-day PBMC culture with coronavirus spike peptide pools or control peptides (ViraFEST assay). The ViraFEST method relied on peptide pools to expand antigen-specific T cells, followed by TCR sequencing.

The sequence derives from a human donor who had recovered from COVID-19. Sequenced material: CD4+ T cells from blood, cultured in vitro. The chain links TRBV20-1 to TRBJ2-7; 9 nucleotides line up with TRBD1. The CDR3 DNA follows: TGCAGTGCTAGAGAGCCGGGACAGGGAATCGGGTACGAGCAGTACTTC. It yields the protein CSAREPGQGIGYEQYF.